These 30 T cell receptor beta chains were all obtained from the same sample, sequenced in a study of cytomegalovirus exposure and HLA in healthy donors. In the PCR, 60 Vbeta and 13 Jbeta primers were used. Method: immunoSEQ multiplex PCR; TCRdb's copy keeps in-frame clones and lacks some. Here the sample spans roughly 200,000 clones, around 80% being singletons. The sample consisted of PBMCs. These receptors originate from a woman between 40 and 50 years old in good health and CMV-seronegative.

This chain uses TRBV7-9 with TRBJ2-7; 7 bases fit TRBD1. Germline CDR1 and CDR2: SEHNR and FQNEAQ (reference sequence). The ends lost 3 bases at V and 7 bases at J; junction bases unmatched: 9. The CDR3 length is 14 residues. CDR3 protein: CASSFQGDLVEQYF. In DNA, the CDR3 is TGTGCCAGCAGCTTTCAGGGGGACCTGGTAGAGCAGTACTTC.

This chain connects TRBV11-3 to TRBJ2-5; 8 bases fit TRBD2. The CDR3 is 16 amino acids. Unmatched junction bases numbered 9, after V lost 1 base and J lost 5 bases. Germline CDR1 and CDR2: SGHNT and YENEEA. CDR3 sequence reads: CASSLGDTSGGETQYF. In nucleotides, the CDR3 is TGTGCCAGCAGCTTAGGGGATACTAGCGGCGGGGAGACCCAGTACTTC.

The J gene is TRBJ2-2, the V gene TRBV5-4; weak D call: TRBD1 (5 bases). Trimming left V 3 bases short and J 4 bases short, with 16 bases between. Per germline, CDR1 SGHNT and CDR2 YYREEE (reference sequence). The CDR3 runs 16 residues. CDR3 residues: CASSSGSRGSTGELFF. The CDR3 DNA follows: TGTGCCAGCAGCTCGGGCAGTAGGGGATCCACCGGGGAGCTGTTTTTT.

Turning to this clone: Other DNA sequences in the same sample also yield this CDR3. The chain combines TRBV7-6 with TRBJ2-5; 11 positions match TRBD2. The CDR3 is 15 amino acids. Germline V gene sequence: CDR1 SGHVS, CDR2 FNYEAQ. J gave up 2 bases and V 4 bases, and 3 bases lay outside the gene matches. As DNA, the CDR3 is TGTGCCAGCAGCTATAGCGGGAGGGGTCAAGAGACCCAGTACTTC. Translating it yields CASSYSGRGQETQYF. Full variable domain (outside the CDR3, taken from reference TRBV7-6 and TRBJ2-5): GAGVSQSPRYKVTKRGQDVALRCDPISGHVSLYWYRQALGQGPEFLTYFNYEAQQDKSGLPNDRFSAERPEGSISTLTIQRTEQRDSAMYRCASSYSGRGQETQYFGPGTRLLVL.

CDR3 DNA: TGCGCCAGCAGCTCGGACAGTTACGAGCAGTACTTC. Residues: CASSSDSYEQYF. V gene TRBV5-1 combines with J gene TRBJ2-7, with TRBD1 as a possible D gene (6 bases). V lost 3 bases, J lost 4 bases, and 8 bases lay in between. The CDR3 length is 12 residues. Germline V CDR1 and CDR2: SGHRS, YFSETQ.

The gene calls are TRBV6-5 and TRBJ2-7; D might be TRBD1 (6 bases). V was clipped by 5 bases and J by 7 bases, with 9 bases between them. The CDR3 is 11 residues long. Germline CDR1 reads MNHEY; CDR2 reads SVGAGI. The CDR3 here is CASSRRGEQYF. The CDR3 region has the DNA TGTGCCAGCAGTCGAAGGGGGGAGCAGTACTTC.

This sequence joins TRBV7-9 and TRBJ1-2; TRBD1 agrees at 9 bases. Germline V lookup: CDR1 SEHNR, CDR2 FQNEAQ (reference sequence). The CDR3 contains 14 residues. Losses at the gene ends were 5 bases for V and 4 bases for J; bases not matched to a gene: 5. The CDR3 reads CASSLQGAPYGYTF. In DNA, the CDR3 is TGTGCCAGCAGCCTACAGGGGGCGCCCTATGGCTACACCTTC.

V is TRBV5-8 and J is TRBJ1-1, with TRBD1 matching 8 bases. The V segment lost 4 bases and the J segment 6 bases; nucleotides outside the gene matches: 14. The CDR3 loop spans 16 amino acids. Per the germline V gene, CDR1 is SGHTS and CDR2 is YDEGEE. DNA for the CDR3: TGTGCCAGCAGCCGAAGCAACAGGGGGAGGATCGCTGAAGCTTTCTTT. Translated: CASSRSNRGRIAEAFF.

The rearrangement links TRBV19 to TRBJ1-5, with a possible D match to TRBD1 (6 bases). V was clipped by 5 bases and J by 7 bases, with 21 bases between them. This CDR3 is 16 amino acids long. Germline V gives CDR1 LNHDA, CDR2 SQIVND (reference sequence). CDR3 residues: CASSVAIQGERQPQHF. The CDR3 DNA reads TGTGCCAGTAGTGTGGCGATACAGGGAGAACGGCAGCCCCAGCATTTT.

In this sample, this clone turned up a few times. Within the sample, other DNA sequences also encode this same CDR3. This sequence joins TRBV29-1 and TRBJ2-3, with D maybe TRBD1 (6 bases). Germline V gene data show CDR1 as SQVTM and CDR2 as ANQGSEA. Trimming stripped 0 bases from V and 1 base from J, with 8 bases between. This CDR3 comprises 14 residues. CDR3 in DNA: TGCAGCGTTGAAGATGCAGGGGGCACAGATACGCAGTATTTT. Protein product: CSVEDAGGTDTQYF.

This clone was detected a few times. This rearrangement joins TRBV2 to TRBJ2-1; 7 bases match TRBD2. Germline CDR1 and CDR2: SNHLY and FYNNEI. The junction had 7 bases not matched to a gene; V was cut back by 4 bases and J by 13 bases. The CDR3 is made up of 12 amino acids. The CDR3 spells CASSVAGRPQFF. The DNA of the CDR3 is TGTGCCAGCAGTGTAGCGGGCAGGCCTCAGTTCTTC.

V and J are TRBV7-3 and TRBJ2-1, with 9 nucleotides matching TRBD1. The CDR3 length is 16 residues. Germline CDR1 is SGHTA and CDR2 is FQGTGA. V dropped 4 bases and J dropped 6; count of bases not matched to a gene: 10. Here the CDR3 DNA reads TGTGCCAGCAGCTCCGTCCCGGGACAGGGTTCCAATGAGCAGTTCTTC. Amino acid sequence: CASSSVPGQGSNEQFF.

This clone was counted once. The rearrangement links TRBV7-9 to TRBJ1-1; 7 bases map to TRBD1. V was pared by 0 bases and J by 0 bases, with 7 bases of the junction left unmatched. In germline, CDR1 is SEHNR, CDR2 FQNEAQ (reference sequence). This CDR3 is 17 amino acids long. CDR3 sequence: CASSLAMTGIMNTEAFF. The CDR3 bases are TGTGCCAGCAGCTTAGCGATGACAGGGATCATGAACACTGAAGCTTTCTTT.

This clone appeared a few times. The chain is built from TRBV9 and TRBJ2-1; TRBD1 matches at 9 bases. This CDR3 contains 16 residues. The V gene end was trimmed by 0 bases and the J gene end by 7 bases; junction bases not matched to a gene: 8. The germline gives CDR1 SGDLS, CDR2 YYNGEE. DNA for the CDR3: TGTGCCAGCAGCGTAGAAGGGACAGGGTTTTCGAATGAGCAGTTCTTC. Translating gives CASSVEGTGFSNEQFF.

Here the CDR3 DNA reads TGCGCCAGCAGCTTGAACCAGGGGCCCGGCCAGCCCCAGCATTTT. Its protein is CASSLNQGPGQPQHF. V is TRBV5-1 and J is TRBJ1-5; TRBD1 is a possible D gene (6 bases). Trimming stripped 1 base from V and 7 bases from J, with 15 bases between. Germline CDR1 and CDR2: SGHRS and YFSETQ. The CDR3 length is 15 residues.

The chain has TRBV28 and TRBJ2-3, with D uncertain. V lost 2 bases, J lost 1 base, and 7 bases lay in between. Per the germline V gene, CDR1 is MDHEN and CDR2 is SYDVKM. This CDR3 contains 14 residues. The CDR3 spells CASSLVSGTDTQYF. CDR3 DNA: TGTGCCAGCAGTTTAGTTTCGGGCACAGATACGCAGTATTTT.

The chain carries TRBV27 and TRBJ2-1; 7 bases fit TRBD1. CDR3 size: 16 residues. Trimming took 3 bases from V and 1 from J; bases not matched to a gene: 6. CDR1 and CDR2 (germline): MNHEY, SMNVEV (reference sequence). The CDR3: CASSFKGARSYNEQFF. In nucleotides, the CDR3 is TGTGCCAGCAGTTTCAAGGGGGCTCGGTCCTACAATGAGCAGTTCTTC.

There are a few counts of this clone. V is TRBV4-1 and J is TRBJ2-3; D call uncertain. Trimming removed 0 bases at V and 0 bases at J, with 7 bases between. CDR3 length equals 15 residues. Germline V gives CDR1 MGHRA, CDR2 YSYEKL. The CDR3 sequence is CASSQERPSTDTQYF. The DNA of the CDR3 is TGCGCCAGCAGCCAAGAGCGTCCTAGCACAGATACGCAGTATTTT.

This sequence joins TRBV6-6 and TRBJ2-7, with 8 bases matching TRBD1. This CDR3 comprises 13 residues. V lost 9 bases to trimming and J lost 0 bases; unmatched junction nucleotides: 4. From germline, CDR1 is MNHNY and CDR2 SVGAGI (reference sequence). The DNA of the CDR3 is TGTGCCAGTCGGACAGGGAGCTCCTACGAGCAGTACTTC. Translation: CASRTGSSYEQYF.

The chain is built from TRBV6-6 and TRBJ2-7; TRBD2 is a possible D gene (5 bases). Per germline, CDR1 MNHNY and CDR2 SVGAGI (reference sequence). Trimming left V 6 bases short and J 5 bases short, with 11 bases between. CDR3 size: 12 residues. The CDR3 sequence: CASRADGDEQYF. In DNA, the CDR3 is TGTGCCAGCAGAGCGGATGGGGACGAGCAGTACTTC.

V gene TRBV5-1 combines with J gene TRBJ2-1, with D possibly TRBD2 on 6 matching bases. This CDR3 has 16 amino acids. The germline gives CDR1 SGHRS, CDR2 YFSETQ. The V end was cut by 1 base, the J end by 2 bases, with 13 bases between. The CDR3 sequence: CASSLKGGGTYNEQFF. CDR3 sequence (DNA): TGCGCCAGCAGCTTGAAGGGCGGAGGGACCTACAATGAGCAGTTCTTC.

This clone was detected only once. This chain links TRBV30 with TRBJ1-1, with 7 bases aligning to TRBD1. CDR3 length equals 16 residues. Germline CDR1 reads GTSNPN; CDR2 reads SVGIG (reference sequence). After removal of 2 bases from V and 0 bases from J, the junction contained 9 bases not matched to a gene. The CDR3 spells CAWSRSGGFMNTEAFF. Written as DNA, the CDR3 is TGTGCCTGGAGTCGTTCAGGGGGTTTCATGAACACTGAAGCTTTCTTT.

The gene calls are TRBV11-3 and TRBJ1-1; no reliable D call. The V end lost 6 bases, the J end lost 2 bases, and 16 bases lay between the germline ends. Germline-derived CDR1 and CDR2 are SGHNT and YENEEA. The CDR3 has 15 amino acids. This CDR3 is CASRSRPGANTEAFF. CDR3 DNA: TGTGCCAGCAGGTCTAGGCCGGGAGCAAACACTGAAGCTTTCTTT.

This rearrangement joins TRBV27 to TRBJ2-7; maybe TRBD1 (6 bases). The CDR3 extends over 13 amino acids. Germline lookup yields CDR1 MNHEY and CDR2 SMNVEV (reference sequence). Trimming left V 5 bases short and J 6 bases short, with 14 bases between. CDR3 nucleotide sequence: TGTGCCAGCAGTGCTGGACAGACCTGCGAGCAGTACTTC. Amino acids: CASSAGQTCEQYF.

The chain couples TRBV6-1 to TRBJ1-5, with TRBD1 as a possible D gene (6 bases). This CDR3 has 15 residues. Trimming removed 3 bases at V and 6 bases at J, with 15 bases between. CDR1 is MNHNS and CDR2 is SASEGT in the germline V gene. CDR3 coding DNA: TGTGCCAGCAGTGAGATACAGGGCTGGGCTCAGCCCCAGCATTTT. This gives the protein CASSEIQGWAQPQHF.

The chain links TRBV27 to TRBJ1-6; D remains unclear. V was trimmed by 3 bases and J by 7 bases, leaving 10 bases between them. Germline lookup yields CDR1 MNHEY and CDR2 SMNVEV (reference sequence). CDR3 length equals 14 residues. DNA for the CDR3: TGTGCCAGCAGTTTCCTCAATACAAATTCACCCCTCCACTTT. It is translated as CASSFLNTNSPLHF.

The gene calls are TRBV5-8 and TRBJ2-5, with TRBD2 matching over 7 bases. Germline CDR1 is SGHTS and CDR2 is YDEGEE. The CDR3 spans 15 residues. The V and J ends lost 0 bases and 2 bases, in that order; junction bases with no gene match: 4. The CDR3 sequence is CASSLDGTTQETQYF. The CDR3 DNA sequence: TGTGCCAGCAGCTTGGACGGGACTACACAAGAGACCCAGTACTTC.

The chain couples TRBV9 to TRBJ2-1; 13 bases align to TRBD2. In germline, CDR1 is SGDLS, CDR2 YYNGEE. J lost 8 bases, V lost 4 bases, and 6 bases had no gene match. CDR3 length equals 15 residues. As DNA, the CDR3 is TGTGCCAGCAGCACTAGCGGGAGGGCCTTTGATGAGCAGTTCTTC. Residues: CASSTSGRAFDEQFF.

The chain has TRBV11-2 and TRBJ1-4, with a tentative D call TRBD1 (5 bases). The CDR3 has 14 amino acids. Between the trimmed V and J ends, which lost 2 bases and 8 bases, there was a span of 12 bases. Germline CDR1 SGHAT, CDR2 FQNNGV. This CDR3 is CASSLLGRGEKLFF. The CDR3 DNA reads as TGTGCCAGCAGCTTACTTGGACGGGGGGAAAAACTGTTTTTT.

The chain is built from TRBV5-1 and TRBJ1-4; the match to TRBD1 covers 10 bases. Per the germline V gene, CDR1 is SGHRS and CDR2 is YFSETQ. The J segment lost 5 bases and the V segment lost 4 bases, leaving 2 bases of the junction unmatched. This CDR3 region has 14 residues. CDR3 coding DNA: TGCGCCAGCAGCCCGGACAGGGGGAATGAAAAACTGTTTTTT. This translates into CASSPDRGNEKLFF.